A single TCR beta chain is shown here with its context. Its antigen is currently unknown. The CDR3 does not end in the conserved phenylalanine or tryptophan, so this is likely a read error. PCR involved 60 Vbeta and 13 Jbeta primers. Assay: immunoSEQ multiplex PCR; the TCRdb copy retains only in-frame clones and omits some. The repertoire holds 35,000 or so clones, about four fifths seen once, with roughly 10% in the top ten. The sample belongs to a study of cytomegalovirus exposure and HLA in healthy donors. Study overall: As released early, the data held roughly 85 million unique TCRs from HLA-typed donors. General study findings and limits: The analysis excluded some indistinguishable V segments, including TRBV6-2 and TRBV6-3. The study reported that TCR beta sequences accurately predicted HLA-A and HLA-B alleles in most subjects.

V was cut by 7 bases and J by 4 bases, with 19 bases left in between. The CDR3 has 15 residues. In germline, CDR1 is WNHNN, CDR2 SYGVQD (reference sequence). The chain employs TRBV10-1 and TRBJ1-2; D not certain. The clonotype originates from a woman between 35 and 50 years old in good health and CMV-seronegative. Material for sequencing was PBMCs. The CDR3 DNA follows: TGCGCCAGCATTCGGCGGTCCAGACCACCCTATGGCTACACCTCC. Amino acids: CASIRRSRPPYGYTS.